The 28 T cell receptor beta chains below were found in one sample sequenced in a study of cytomegalovirus exposure and HLA in healthy donors. The study ran its PCR with 60 Vbeta and 13 Jbeta primers. Sequencing used immunoSEQ multiplex PCR; TCRdb keeps in-frame clones, though not all of them. The sample lists about 160,000 clones; roughly four fifths were seen once. The specimen was PBMCs. The receptors here all came from a man in his sixties in good health and CMV-seronegative.

This rearrangement joins TRBV7-9 to TRBJ2-7; perhaps TRBD2 as D (5 bases). Looked up from germline, CDR1 is SEHNR and CDR2 is FQNEAQ (reference sequence). Trimming left V 10 bases short and J 7 bases short, with 14 bases between. This CDR3 spans 11 amino acids. CDR3 in amino acids: CAIGVFGEQYF. As DNA, the CDR3 is TGTGCCATCGGGGTCTTTGGGGAGCAGTACTTC.

In this sample, this clone turned up once. The chain combines TRBV7-8 with TRBJ2-3; D is possibly TRBD1 (6 bases). Trimming took off 4 bases at V and 0 bases at J, with 11 bases between the two ends. Germline V gene lookup returns CDR1 SGHVS and CDR2 FQNEAQ. The CDR3 length is 15 residues. CDR3 region: CASSSDSLSTDTQYF. DNA of the CDR3: TGTGCCAGCAGCTCGGACAGCCTTAGCACAGATACGCAGTATTTT.

The chain uses TRBV4-1 and TRBJ1-4, with TRBD1 matching 7 bases. The junction had 9 bases not matched to a gene; V was cut back by 4 bases and J by 4 bases. Germline V CDR1 and CDR2: MGHRA, YSYEKL. The CDR3 has 16 residues. This CDR3 is CASSLLSQGLNEKLFF. CDR3 sequence (DNA): TGCGCCAGCAGCCTTCTGTCACAGGGGCTTAATGAAAAACTGTTTTTT.

The chain links TRBV19 to TRBJ1-3, with 7 bases that match TRBD1. The CDR3 extends over 15 amino acids. V was clipped by 3 bases and J by 0 bases; unmatched bases: 2. Germline values: CDR1 LNHDA, CDR2 SQIVND (reference sequence). For the CDR3, the DNA is TGTGCCAGTAGTATGGGGGACAGCTCTGGAAACACCATATATTTT. Amino acids: CASSMGDSSGNTIYF.

The chain uses TRBV13 and TRBJ2-3, with D unresolved. CDR3 length: 15 amino acids. The ends were cut back, 0 bases at V and 0 bases at J, with 7 bases in the middle. Looked up from germline, CDR1 is PRHDT and CDR2 is FYEKMQ (reference sequence). CDR3 protein: CASSLGAFSTDTQYF. The CDR3 DNA is TGTGCCAGCAGCTTAGGAGCGTTTAGCACAGATACGCAGTATTTT.

This chain links TRBV9 with TRBJ1-4; D uncertain. Germline V gene sequence: CDR1 SGDLS, CDR2 YYNGEE. CDR3 length equals 14 residues. V gave up 3 bases and J gave up 0 bases, with 6 bases separating them. The CDR3 reads CASSARATNEKLFF. CDR3 nucleotides: TGTGCCAGCAGCGCCCGGGCAACTAATGAAAAACTGTTTTTT.

The chain carries TRBV29-1 and TRBJ1-1; the match to TRBD1 covers 7 bases. Germline V gene sequence: CDR1 SQVTM, CDR2 ANQGSEA. With 1 base clipped from V and 8 bases from J, the junction kept 1 base outside the gene matches. The CDR3 is 11 residues long. CDR3 DNA: TGCAGCGTTGAAGGCAGGGGGGAAGCTTTCTTT. It yields the protein CSVEGRGEAFF.

This clone has more than one count but fewer than ten. The J gene is TRBJ2-1, the V gene TRBV28; 7 bases fit TRBD1. The CDR3 loop spans 17 amino acids. V lost 5 bases, J lost 2 bases, and 12 bases stayed unmatched. Germline CDR1 and CDR2: MDHEN and SYDVKM. The CDR3 region is CASSPSTGTVTYNEQFF. CDR3 nucleotides: TGTGCCAGCAGTCCATCTACCGGGACAGTCACCTACAATGAGCAGTTCTTC.

The chain employs TRBV29-1 and TRBJ2-2, with a possible D match to TRBD2 (7 bases). Germline CDR1 reads SQVTM; CDR2 reads ANQGSEA. Trimming removed 7 bases at V and 7 bases at J, with 19 bases between. The CDR3 loop spans 14 amino acids. The CDR3 DNA reads TGCAGCGCCGCGCGGGGGCGCCAGCACGGGGAGCTGTTTTTT. Amino acids: CSAARGRQHGELFF.

This sequence joins TRBV12-5 and TRBJ1-5; no firm D call. The CDR3 has 20 residues. Trimming took 0 bases from V and 0 from J, leaving 21 bases between them. Germline-derived CDR1 and CDR2 are LGHNT and FRNRAP. CDR3 region: CASGLVLSGMQRDSNQPQHF. In nucleotides, the CDR3 is TGTGCTAGTGGTTTGGTATTATCGGGCATGCAGAGGGATAGCAATCAGCCCCAGCATTTT.

The chain recombines TRBV27 with TRBJ2-1; TRBD2 might be the D (6 bases). Trimming pared 6 bases from V and 1 base from J, leaving 16 bases between. Per germline, CDR1 MNHEY and CDR2 SMNVEV (reference sequence). CDR3 length: 16 amino acids. Here the CDR3 reads CASRPGAGSSYNEQFF. CDR3 nucleotides: TGTGCCAGCAGACCCGGAGCCGGGAGTTCCTACAATGAGCAGTTCTTC.

The chain couples TRBV19 to TRBJ2-1; D is undetermined. In germline, CDR1 is LNHDA, CDR2 SQIVND (reference sequence). This CDR3 is built from 14 residues. Trimming took off 7 bases at V and 4 bases at J, with 14 bases between the two ends. The DNA of the CDR3 is TGTGCCAGTACCCACAGAAGTTTATACAATGAGCAGTTCTTC. Encoded protein: CASTHRSLYNEQFF.

V is TRBV5-1 and J is TRBJ1-4, with 7 positions matching TRBD1. After removal of 4 bases from V and 5 bases from J, the junction contained 14 bases not matched to a gene. This CDR3 is built from 17 residues. The germline gives CDR1 SGHRS, CDR2 YFSETQ. CDR3 nucleotide sequence: TGCGCCAGCAGCCTCTTTGCCCACAGGGGTTCAAATGAAAAACTGTTTTTT. Translation gives CASSLFAHRGSNEKLFF.

The rearrangement uses TRBV5-1 and TRBJ1-1; 7 bases map to TRBD1. Per germline, CDR1 SGHRS and CDR2 YFSETQ. The length of the CDR3 is 14 residues. The V and J ends lost 4 bases and 3 bases, in that order; junction bases with no gene match: 6. CDR3 bases: TGCGCCAGCAGCCCCATTACAGGGGACACTGAAGCTTTCTTT. Translating it yields CASSPITGDTEAFF.

A remark on this clone: One junction end does not reproduce the germline sequence, and a read error may be involved. The rearrangement joins TRBV7-9 to TRBJ2-7; D is uncertain. Per the germline V gene, CDR1 is SEHNR and CDR2 is FQNEAQ (reference sequence). This CDR3 region has 11 residues. This chain's CDR3 is CSSSFFDEQYF. CDR3 nucleotides: TGTTCCAGCAGCTTTTTCGACGAGCAGTACTTC.

In this sample, this clone turned up a few times. This chain uses TRBV7-2 with TRBJ2-3; TRBD2 agrees at 7 bases. The germline CDR1 and CDR2 sequences are SGHTA and FQGNSA. V shed 5 bases, J shed 1 base, and the junction held 12 bases outside the gene matches. This CDR3 has 17 amino acids. The CDR3 sequence is CASSLSPRLAGTDTQYF. The CDR3 bases are TGTGCCAGCAGCCTGTCTCCCCGGCTAGCGGGCACAGATACGCAGTATTTT.

This clone was seen a few times. This rearrangement joins TRBV19 to TRBJ2-5; 12 bases align to TRBD2. V gave up 3 bases and J gave up 2 bases; unmatched junction bases: 1. From germline, CDR1 is LNHDA and CDR2 SQIVND (reference sequence). This CDR3 spans 15 amino acids. CDR3 in DNA: TGTGCCAGTAGTATGACTAGCGGGAGACAAGAGACCCAGTACTTC. Translated, it gives CASSMTSGRQETQYF.

The V gene is TRBV5-1, the J gene TRBJ2-1; D not certain. The CDR3 has 13 amino acids. Deletions cut 0 bases from V and 6 bases from J, with 7 bases between. Per germline, CDR1 SGHRS and CDR2 YFSETQ. The DNA for the CDR3 is TGCGCCAGCAGCTTGGACCTAGGCAATGAGCAGTTCTTC. Amino acids: CASSLDLGNEQFF.

The chain has TRBV18 and TRBJ1-1, with 7 bases fitting TRBD1. This CDR3 spans 15 amino acids. V was pared by 8 bases and J by 1 base, with 10 bases of the junction left unmatched. In germline, CDR1 is KGHSH, CDR2 LQKENI. CDR3 DNA: TGTGCCAGCCACACAGGGGTGGCTAAGAACACTGAAGCTTTCTTT. Translated: CASHTGVAKNTEAFF. Together with reference TRBV18 and TRBJ1-1, the CDR3 gives the full variable domain: NAGVMQNPRHLVRRRGQEARLRCSPMKGHSHVYWYRQLPEEGLKFMVYLQKENIIDESGMPKERFSAEFPKEGPSILRIQQVVRGDSAAYFCASHTGVAKNTEAFFGQGTRLTVV.

V and J are TRBV7-2 and TRBJ2-5, with D maybe TRBD2 (6 bases). The V and J ends lost 3 bases and 7 bases respectively, with 6 bases between them. This CDR3 comprises 11 residues. Germline CDR1 is SGHTA and CDR2 is FQGNSA. CDR3 protein: CASSLGGTQYF. The DNA for the CDR3 is TGTGCCAGCAGCTTGGGGGGGACCCAGTACTTC.

The rearrangement links TRBV2 to TRBJ2-7; TRBD2 matches 9 bases. This CDR3 is 14 amino acids long. CDR1 is SNHLY and CDR2 is FYNNEI in the germline V gene. The trim removed 3 bases at V and 3 bases at J, leaving 3 bases unmatched. CDR3 sequence (DNA): TGTGCCAGCAGTGAGGGGCGGGGGGGCTACGAGCAGTACTTC. It is translated as CASSEGRGGYEQYF.

The chain carries TRBV28 and TRBJ1-6; TRBD1 is a possible D gene (6 bases). Trimming removed 6 bases at V and 3 bases at J, with 15 bases between. This CDR3 has 16 residues. CDR1 and CDR2 from the germline V gene are MDHEN and SYDVKM. The CDR3 coding sequence is TGTGCCAGCAGGAACAGGGTAGCAGGCTATAATTCACCCCTCCACTTT. It is translated as CASRNRVAGYNSPLHF.

The chain links TRBV30 to TRBJ1-5, with TRBD1 matching over 10 bases. V lost 3 bases to trimming and J lost 6 bases; unmatched junction nucleotides: 2. CDR1 GTSNPN and CDR2 SVGIG come from the germline V gene (reference sequence). The CDR3 runs 13 residues. The CDR3 spells CAWSRQGAQPQHF. The DNA for the CDR3 is TGTGCCTGGAGCCGACAGGGGGCTCAGCCCCAGCATTTT.

The V call is TRBV27, the J call TRBJ1-6; D uncertain. Germline assignment: CDR1 MNHEY and CDR2 SMNVEV (reference sequence). The CDR3 sequence is 17 residues long. The germline V and J ends were trimmed by 1 base and 4 bases, with 14 bases remaining between them. DNA for the CDR3: TGTGCCAGCAGTTTATTGGGTCGGACTGCTTATAATTCACCCCTCCACTTT. Protein product: CASSLLGRTAYNSPLHF.

The J gene is TRBJ1-4, the V gene TRBV9, with 8 bases that match TRBD1. The ends lost 4 bases at V and 2 bases at J; junction bases unmatched: 4. This CDR3 has 15 residues. Germline V gene data show CDR1 as SGDLS and CDR2 as YYNGEE. CDR3 sequence reads: CASSFTGGTNEKLFF. The CDR3 DNA reads TGTGCCAGCAGCTTTACAGGGGGGACTAATGAAAAACTGTTTTTT.

V gene TRBV2 combines with J gene TRBJ2-7, with a weak D call TRBD2 (5 bases). Per the germline V gene, CDR1 is SNHLY and CDR2 is FYNNEI. Trimming removed 8 bases from V and 1 base from J, with 12 bases in between. The CDR3 loop spans 13 amino acids. CDR3 nucleotide sequence: TGTGCCAGCCTAATAGCGAGTTCCTACGAGCAGTACTTC. Protein product: CASLIASSYEQYF. The whole variable domain, filled in from reference TRBV2 and TRBJ2-7, reads EPEVTQTPSHQVTQMGQEVILRCVPISNHLYFYWYRQILGQKVEFLVSFYNNEISEKSEIFDDQFSVERPDGSNFTLKIRSTKLEDSAMYFCASLIASSYEQYFGPGTRLTVT.

This chain joins TRBV5-8 and TRBJ1-2; TRBD1 agrees at 8 bases. This CDR3 comprises 14 residues. The germline gives CDR1 SGHTS, CDR2 YDEGEE. V lost 4 bases, J lost 8 bases, and 10 bases stayed unmatched. The CDR3 sequence: CASSPRTGRRGYTF. CDR3 nucleotides: TGTGCCAGCAGCCCCCGGACAGGGCGCAGGGGCTACACCTTC.

This clone was detected once. The rearrangement joins TRBV7-9 to TRBJ2-5; 7 bases are shared with TRBD1. V shed 4 bases, J shed 0 bases, and the junction held 8 bases outside the gene matches. The germline V gene encodes CDR1 SEHNR and CDR2 FQNEAQ (reference sequence). The CDR3 consists of 16 residues. CDR3 sequence (DNA): TGTGCCAGCAGCTCAAGACCGGGACAGCACCAAGAGACCCAGTACTTC. Protein: CASSSRPGQHQETQYF. Full variable domain (remainder filled in from reference TRBV7-9 and TRBJ2-5): DTGVSQNPRHKITKRGQNVTFRCDPISEHNRLYWYRQTLGQGPEFLTYFQNEAQLEKSRLLSDRFSAERPKGSFSTLEIQRTEQGDSAMYLCASSSRPGQHQETQYFGPGTRLLVL.